Below are 5 T cell receptor beta chains sequenced from a single sample in a study of identical twins (dated by TCRdb to the mid-2010s). The library was prepared using 5' RACE. The sequencer was an Illumina HiSeq 2000. Through fastp at Q25 and MiXCR, TCRdb rebuilt clones from the public reads, retaining in-frame beta chains. Each entry merges the rows of one CDR3 protein and shows their most common DNA and genes. The sample table records approximately 150,000 distinct CDR3 sequences; around 3.4% of these occur just once. 8.1% of the sample goes to the ten largest clones. Material: memory T cells sorted from blood. The cell subset or site label on this specimen signifies: CD45RO+ enriched T cells. The receptors originated from a man between 18 and 35 years old in good health.

This clonotype was found many times. The CDR3 bases are TGCAGCGTTGAACGGGGTGAAGCTTTCTTT. As protein: CSVERGEAFF. This rearrangement joins TRBV29-1 to TRBJ1-1; no firm D call. CDR1 SQVTM and CDR2 ANQGSEA come from the germline V gene. V was clipped by 2 bases and J by 7 bases, with 5 bases between them. The CDR3 runs 10 residues.

This clonotype showed up many times. The chain combines TRBV7-2 with TRBJ2-1, with D unclear. V lost 5 bases and J 4 bases, leaving 9 bases between the germline ends. Germline V gives CDR1 SGHTA, CDR2 FQGNSA. This CDR3 is built from 13 residues. Here the CDR3 DNA reads TGTGCCAGCAGCCCCGAAGGATACAATGAGCAGTTCTTC. Its protein is CASSPEGYNEQFF.

This clonotype has a count of ten or more. This chain uses TRBV4-1 with TRBJ2-1, with D uncertain. Germline-derived CDR1 and CDR2 are MGHRA and YSYEKL. There are 18 residues in the CDR3. V dropped 1 base and J dropped 0 bases, with 16 bases sitting between them. DNA of the CDR3: TGCGCCAGCAGCCAAGGATATCCCCTGGTCAGCTCCTACAATGAGCAGTTCTTC. It encodes CASSQGYPLVSSYNEQFF.

The V call is TRBV19, the J call TRBJ1-3; D might be TRBD1 (5 bases). The V gene's germline CDR1 is LNHDA and CDR2 SQIVND (reference sequence). The CDR3 is 14 residues long. Trimming removed 3 bases from V and 0 bases from J, with 6 bases in between. The CDR3 sequence is CASSMGLSGNTIYF. CDR3 coding DNA: TGTGCCAGTAGTATGGGACTCTCTGGAAACACCATATATTTT. The full variable domain, completed using reference TRBV19 and TRBJ1-3, is DGGITQSPKYLFRKEGQNVTLSCEQNLNHDAMYWYRQDPGQGLRLIYYSQIVNDFQKGDIAEGYSVSREKKESFPLTVTSAQKNPTAFYLCASSMGLSGNTIYFGEGSWLTVV.

This clonotype was seen ten or more times. The chain carries TRBV21-1 and TRBJ2-7; no DNA check was done on the table's D call, TRBD1. TRBV21-1 counts as a pseudogene. This CDR3 comprises 14 residues. CDR3 DNA sequence: TGTGCCAGCAGCAAAGTAGACAGGATCTACGAGCAGTACTTC. Its translation is CASSKVDRIYEQYF.